This TCR beta chain was sequenced for a study of blood T cells in healthy people across ages. Through a sample-barcoded 5' primer and a J-beta primer mix, a second PCR was run for 7 to 11 cycles. One entry per CDR3 protein, called by TCRdb with MiXCR from the 5' RACE reads. This sample has approximately 1,700,000 distinct CDR3 sequences; more than 35% occur once, and the top ten carry roughly 24%. Between the trimmed V and J ends, which lost 1 base and 5 bases, there was a span of 9 bases. CDR1 and CDR2 (germline): SGHVS, FNYEAQ. CDR3 length equals 15 residues. Study-wide results and caveats: Across the age range, TCR beta diversity per million T cells fell in a roughly linear way.

This clonotype was seen only a few times. Antigen: not known. This TCR was recovered from a human donor in good health. What was sequenced was blood. The chain employs TRBV7-6 and TRBJ2-6; D call uncertain. The chain's CDR3 is CASSLETGWANVLTF. The CDR3 coding sequence is TGTGCCAGCAGCTTAGAGACGGGCTGGGCCAACGTCCTGACTTTC.